Below, 10 T cell receptor beta chains from the same sample are listed, as sequenced in a study of lymphopenia after photon versus proton radiotherapy. Libraries were prepared by immunoSEQ multiplex PCR; TCRdb keeps only in-frame clonotypes and omits some of them. The sample shows about 26,000 clones, 75% to 90% of them seen only once. Sequencing was performed on peripheral blood, taken from a patient treated with photon-based radiotherapy. Source of these receptors: a woman between 45 and 65 years old with pancreatic cancer.

The chain carries TRBV2 and TRBJ2-7; D ambiguous. The germline CDR1 and CDR2 sequences are SNHLY and FYNNEI. The CDR3 runs 11 residues. Trimming cost V 6 bases and J 3 bases, with 6 bases left between them. Here the CDR3 DNA reads TGTGCCAGCAGGCAATACTACGAGCAGTACTTC. Translating it yields CASRQYYEQYF.

This chain links TRBV28 with TRBJ1-2, with 7 positions matching TRBD1. Germline lookup yields CDR1 MDHEN and CDR2 SYDVKM. With 7 bases clipped from V and 1 base from J, the junction kept 9 bases outside the gene matches. The CDR3 totals 15 residues. DNA of the CDR3: TGTGCCAGCAAAGCGGGACAGTTGATTAACTATGGCTACACCTTC. It is translated as CASKAGQLINYGYTF.

This clone was seen a few times. At one end, the junction sequence differs from germline, possibly due to a read error. The chain has TRBV19 and TRBJ2-6, with a tentative D call TRBD1 (5 bases). Germline V gene lookup returns CDR1 LNHDA and CDR2 SQIVND (reference sequence). The CDR3 totals 13 residues. The CDR3 region has the DNA TGTGCCAGTAGTATGGTCAGGGCTAACGTCCTGACTTTC. Protein sequence: CASSMVRANVLTF.

This clone appeared once. This sequence joins TRBV7-2 and TRBJ2-3, with 8 nucleotides matching TRBD2. The CDR3 is 19 residues long. V lost 1 base to trimming and J lost 4 bases; unmatched junction nucleotides: 16. Germline V gives CDR1 SGHTA, CDR2 FQGNSA. The CDR3 DNA sequence: TGTGCCAGCAGCTTAGGGTACCCGGGAAGTCAGCGGGAGCCAGATACGCAGTATTTT. This gives the protein CASSLGYPGSQREPDTQYF.

This clone has only one observation. The chain has TRBV6-5 and TRBJ2-7, with TRBD2 as a possible D gene (5 bases). V was pared by 6 bases and J by 1 base, with 13 bases between. The CDR3 runs to 14 residues. Per the germline V gene, CDR1 is MNHEY and CDR2 is SVGAGI. The CDR3 DNA reads TGTGCCAGCAGGCTTGAGAGGGCTTCCTACGAGCAGTACTTC. As protein: CASRLERASYEQYF.

The chain joins TRBV19 to TRBJ1-5; D gene unclear. Trimming stripped 8 bases from V and 2 bases from J, with 10 bases between. The CDR3 loop spans 13 amino acids. Germline CDR1 LNHDA, CDR2 SQIVND (reference sequence). The CDR3 here is CASQNNGNQPQHF. In DNA, the CDR3 is TGTGCCAGTCAAAATAACGGCAATCAGCCCCAGCATTTT.

The V call is TRBV6-6, the J call TRBJ2-2; D possibly corresponds to TRBD2 (6 bases). The CDR3 runs to 15 residues. The germline V and J ends were trimmed by 6 bases and 6 bases, with 17 bases remaining between them. CDR1 and CDR2 from the germline V gene are MNHNY and SVGAGI (reference sequence). This CDR3 reads CASRPTRSAAGELFF. DNA of the CDR3: TGTGCCAGCAGGCCGACTAGATCGGCTGCCGGGGAGCTGTTTTTT.

The rearrangement uses TRBV7-6 and TRBJ2-7; D uncertain. V dropped 0 bases and J dropped 2 bases, with 11 bases sitting between them. There are 15 residues in the CDR3. Germline V CDR1 and CDR2: SGHVS, FNYEAQ. The CDR3 DNA follows: TGTGCCAGCAGCTTAGCGATGGACGGTACCTACGAGCAGTACTTC. Protein sequence: CASSLAMDGTYEQYF.

This clone was observed a few times. The gene calls are TRBV7-2 and TRBJ1-2, with D perhaps TRBD1 (5 bases). The CDR3 spans 13 residues. Between the trimmed V and J ends, which lost 8 bases and 7 bases, there was a span of 17 bases. CDR1 and CDR2 from the germline V gene are SGHTA and FQGNSA. The CDR3 is CASFQGAMSGYTF. For the CDR3, the DNA is TGTGCCAGCTTTCAAGGGGCTATGTCTGGCTACACCTTC.

The V gene is TRBV9, the J gene TRBJ1-3; no clear D. With 0 bases removed from V and 0 bases from J, the gap between germline ends came to 13 bases. CDR1 SGDLS and CDR2 YYNGEE come from the germline V gene. The CDR3 length is 17 residues. The CDR3, as DNA: TGTGCCAGCAGCGTAGATGGAGATATAAACTCTGGAAACACCATATATTTT. This codes for CASSVDGDINSGNTIYF. Full variable domain (missing parts from reference TRBV9 and TRBJ1-3): DSGVTQTPKHLITATGQRVTLRCSPRSGDLSVYWYQQSLDQGLQFLIQYYNGEERAKGNILERFSAQQFPDLHSELNLSSLELGDSALYFCASSVDGDINSGNTIYFGEGSWLTVV.